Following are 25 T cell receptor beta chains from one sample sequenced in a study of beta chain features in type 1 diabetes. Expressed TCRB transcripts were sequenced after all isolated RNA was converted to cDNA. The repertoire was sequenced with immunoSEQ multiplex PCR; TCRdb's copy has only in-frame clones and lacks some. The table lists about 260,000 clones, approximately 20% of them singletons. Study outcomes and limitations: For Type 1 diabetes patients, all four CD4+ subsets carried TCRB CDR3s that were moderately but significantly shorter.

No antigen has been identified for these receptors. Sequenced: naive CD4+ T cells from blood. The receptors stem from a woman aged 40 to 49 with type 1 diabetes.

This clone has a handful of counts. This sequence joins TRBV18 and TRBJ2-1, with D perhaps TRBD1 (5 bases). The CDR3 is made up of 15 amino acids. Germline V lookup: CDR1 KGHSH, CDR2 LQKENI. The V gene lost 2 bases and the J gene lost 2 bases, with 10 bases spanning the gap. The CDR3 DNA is TGTGCCAGCTCACCAACCCAGGGAACCTACAATGAGCAGTTCTTC. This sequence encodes CASSPTQGTYNEQFF.

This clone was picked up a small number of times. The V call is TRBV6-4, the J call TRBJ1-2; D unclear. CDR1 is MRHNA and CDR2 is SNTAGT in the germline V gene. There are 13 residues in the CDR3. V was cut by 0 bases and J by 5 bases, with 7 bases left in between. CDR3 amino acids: CASSDSGGYGYTF. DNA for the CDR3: TGTGCCAGCAGTGACTCTGGAGGGTATGGCTACACCTTC.

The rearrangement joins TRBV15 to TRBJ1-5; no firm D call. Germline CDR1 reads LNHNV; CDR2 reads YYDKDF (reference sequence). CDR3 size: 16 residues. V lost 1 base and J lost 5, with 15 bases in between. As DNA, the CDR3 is TGTGCCACCAGCAGAGTCTCGATGAGCCCCGATCAGCCCCAGCATTTT. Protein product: CATSRVSMSPDQPQHF.

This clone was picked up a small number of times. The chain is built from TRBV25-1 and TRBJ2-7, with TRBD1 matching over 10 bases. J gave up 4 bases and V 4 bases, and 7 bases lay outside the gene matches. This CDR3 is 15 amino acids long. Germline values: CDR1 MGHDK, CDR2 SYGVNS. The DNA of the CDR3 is TGTGCCAGCAGTGCAACTGGGACAGGGGTATACGAGCAGTACTTC. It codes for CASSATGTGVYEQYF.

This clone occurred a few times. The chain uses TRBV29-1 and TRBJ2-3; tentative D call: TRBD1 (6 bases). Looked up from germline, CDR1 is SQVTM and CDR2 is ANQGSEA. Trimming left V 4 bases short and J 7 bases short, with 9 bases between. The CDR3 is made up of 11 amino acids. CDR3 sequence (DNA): TGCAGCGTTGGACAGGAGCATACGCAGTATTTT. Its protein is CSVGQEHTQYF.

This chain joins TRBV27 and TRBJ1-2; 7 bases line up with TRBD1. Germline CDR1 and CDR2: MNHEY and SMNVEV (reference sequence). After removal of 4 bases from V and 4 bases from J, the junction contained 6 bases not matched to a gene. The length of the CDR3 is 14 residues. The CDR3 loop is CASSYVQGGYGYTF. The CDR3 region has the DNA TGTGCCAGCAGTTACGTCCAGGGGGGCTATGGCTACACCTTC.

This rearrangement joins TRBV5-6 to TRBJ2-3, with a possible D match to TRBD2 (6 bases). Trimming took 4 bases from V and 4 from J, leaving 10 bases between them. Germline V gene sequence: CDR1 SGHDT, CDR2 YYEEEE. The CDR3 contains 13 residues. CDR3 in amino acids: CASSVSGPDTQYF. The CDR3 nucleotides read TGTGCCAGCAGCGTTAGCGGTCCAGATACGCAGTATTTT.

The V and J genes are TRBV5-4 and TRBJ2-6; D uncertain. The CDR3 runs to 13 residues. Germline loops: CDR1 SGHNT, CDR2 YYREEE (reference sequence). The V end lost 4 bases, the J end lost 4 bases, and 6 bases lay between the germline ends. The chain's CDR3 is CASSLRGANVLTF. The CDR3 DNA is TGTGCCAGCAGCCTCAGGGGGGCCAACGTCCTGACTTTC.

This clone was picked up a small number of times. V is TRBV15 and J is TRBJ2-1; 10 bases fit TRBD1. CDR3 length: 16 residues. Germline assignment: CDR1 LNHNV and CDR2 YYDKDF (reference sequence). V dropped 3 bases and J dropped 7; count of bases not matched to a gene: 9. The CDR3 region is CATSSLGGQGTNEQFF. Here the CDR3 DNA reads TGTGCCACCAGCAGCCTAGGGGGACAGGGGACGAATGAGCAGTTCTTC. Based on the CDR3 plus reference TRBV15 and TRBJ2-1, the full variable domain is DAMVIQNPRYQVTQFGKPVTLSCSQTLNHNVMYWYQQKSSQAPKLLFHYYDKDFNNEADTPDNFQSRRPNTSFCFLDIRSPGLGDTAMYLCATSSLGGQGTNEQFFGPGTRLTVL.

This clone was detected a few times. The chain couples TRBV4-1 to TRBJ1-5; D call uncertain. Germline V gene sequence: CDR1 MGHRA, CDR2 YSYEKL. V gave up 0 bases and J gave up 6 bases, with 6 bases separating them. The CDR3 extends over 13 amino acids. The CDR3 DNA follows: TGCGCCAGCAGCCAAGACCTTATTCAGCCCCAGCATTTT. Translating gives CASSQDLIQPQHF.

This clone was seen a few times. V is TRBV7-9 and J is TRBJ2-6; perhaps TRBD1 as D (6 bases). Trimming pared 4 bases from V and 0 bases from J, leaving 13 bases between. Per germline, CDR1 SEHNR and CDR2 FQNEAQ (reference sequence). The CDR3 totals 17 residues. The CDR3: CASSSLRGISGANVLTF. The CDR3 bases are TGTGCCAGCAGCTCACTCAGGGGAATCTCTGGGGCCAACGTCCTGACTTTC.

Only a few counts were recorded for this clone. Here the CDR3 reads CASSVLAGENTGELFF. The CDR3 bases are TGCGCCAGCAGCGTACTAGCGGGAGAGAACACCGGGGAGCTGTTTTTT. This chain joins TRBV5-1 and TRBJ2-2; 11 positions agree with TRBD2. With 4 bases clipped from V and 1 base from J, the junction kept 3 bases outside the gene matches. This CDR3 contains 16 residues. In germline, CDR1 is SGHRS, CDR2 YFSETQ.

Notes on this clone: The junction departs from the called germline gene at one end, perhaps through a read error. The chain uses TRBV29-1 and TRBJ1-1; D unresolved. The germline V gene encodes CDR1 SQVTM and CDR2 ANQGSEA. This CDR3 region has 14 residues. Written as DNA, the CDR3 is TGTAGCACTCTCACGGGGTTTGTCGTGCCTGAAGCTTTCTTT. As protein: CSTLTGFVVPEAFF.

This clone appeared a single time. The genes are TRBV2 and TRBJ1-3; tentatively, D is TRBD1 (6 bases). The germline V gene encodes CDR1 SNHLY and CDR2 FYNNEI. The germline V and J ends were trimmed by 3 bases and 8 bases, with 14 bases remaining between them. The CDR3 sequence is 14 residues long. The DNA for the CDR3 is TGTGCCAGCAGTGACCAACAGGGCCCGGACACCATATATTTT. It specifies CASSDQQGPDTIYF. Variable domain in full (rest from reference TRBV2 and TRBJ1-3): EPEVTQTPSHQVTQMGQEVILRCVPISNHLYFYWYRQILGQKVEFLVSFYNNEISEKSEIFDDQFSVERPDGSNFTLKIRSTKLEDSAMYFCASSDQQGPDTIYFGEGSWLTVV.

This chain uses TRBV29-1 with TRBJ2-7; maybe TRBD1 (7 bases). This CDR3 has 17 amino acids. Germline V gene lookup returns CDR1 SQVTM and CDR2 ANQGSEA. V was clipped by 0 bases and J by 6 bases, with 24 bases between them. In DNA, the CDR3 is TGCAGCGTTGAAGATCCCCTGACAGGGACCCCCGGGGGCGAGCAGTACTTC. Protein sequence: CSVEDPLTGTPGGEQYF.

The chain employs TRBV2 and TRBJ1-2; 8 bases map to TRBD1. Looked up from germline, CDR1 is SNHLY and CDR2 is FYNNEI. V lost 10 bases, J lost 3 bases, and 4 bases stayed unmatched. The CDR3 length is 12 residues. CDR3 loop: CATQQGDYGYTF. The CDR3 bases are TGTGCCACACAACAGGGGGACTATGGCTACACCTTC. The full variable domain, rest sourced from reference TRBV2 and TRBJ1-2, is EPEVTQTPSHQVTQMGQEVILRCVPISNHLYFYWYRQILGQKVEFLVSFYNNEISEKSEIFDDQFSVERPDGSNFTLKIRSTKLEDSAMYFCATQQGDYGYTFGSGTRLTVV.

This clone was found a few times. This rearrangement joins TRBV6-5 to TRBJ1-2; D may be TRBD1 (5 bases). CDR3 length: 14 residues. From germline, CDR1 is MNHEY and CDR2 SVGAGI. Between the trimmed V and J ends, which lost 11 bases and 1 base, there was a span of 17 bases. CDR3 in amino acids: CACARGGINYGYTF. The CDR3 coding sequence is TGTGCCTGTGCCCGGGGGGGGATTAACTATGGCTACACCTTC.

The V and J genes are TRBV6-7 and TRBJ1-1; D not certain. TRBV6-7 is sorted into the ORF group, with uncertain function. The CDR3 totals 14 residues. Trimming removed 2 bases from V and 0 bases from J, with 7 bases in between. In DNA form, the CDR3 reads TGTGCCAGCAGTTACGGGCCGTTGAACACTGAAGCTTTCTTT. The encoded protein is CASSYGPLNTEAFF.

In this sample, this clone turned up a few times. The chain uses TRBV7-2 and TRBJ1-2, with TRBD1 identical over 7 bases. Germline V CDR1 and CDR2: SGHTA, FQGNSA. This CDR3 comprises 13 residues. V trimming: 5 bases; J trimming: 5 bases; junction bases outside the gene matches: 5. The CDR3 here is CASSQTGNYGYTF. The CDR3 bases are TGTGCCAGCAGCCAGACAGGGAATTATGGCTACACCTTC.

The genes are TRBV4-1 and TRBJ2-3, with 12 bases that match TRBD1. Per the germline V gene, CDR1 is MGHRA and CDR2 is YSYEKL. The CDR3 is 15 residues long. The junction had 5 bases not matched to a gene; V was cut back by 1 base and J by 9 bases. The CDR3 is CASSQAGQGADTQYF. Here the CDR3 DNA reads TGCGCCAGCAGCCAAGCGGGACAGGGGGCTGACACGCAGTATTTT.

CDR3 amino acids: CASGLVNAWGYTF. CDR3 coding DNA: TGTGCTAGTGGTTTGGTAAACGCGTGGGGCTACACCTTC. V gene TRBV12-5 combines with J gene TRBJ1-2; no firm D call. This CDR3 has 13 residues. Germline values: CDR1 LGHNT, CDR2 FRNRAP. The V and J ends lost 0 bases and 8 bases respectively, with 10 bases between them.

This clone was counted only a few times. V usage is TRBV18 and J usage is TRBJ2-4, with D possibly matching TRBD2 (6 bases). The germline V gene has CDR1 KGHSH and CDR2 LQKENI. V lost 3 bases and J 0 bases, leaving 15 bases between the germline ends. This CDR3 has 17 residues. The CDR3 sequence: CASSPVSGALAKNIQYF. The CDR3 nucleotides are TGTGCCAGCTCACCGGTCTCGGGAGCTCTAGCCAAAAACATTCAGTACTTC.

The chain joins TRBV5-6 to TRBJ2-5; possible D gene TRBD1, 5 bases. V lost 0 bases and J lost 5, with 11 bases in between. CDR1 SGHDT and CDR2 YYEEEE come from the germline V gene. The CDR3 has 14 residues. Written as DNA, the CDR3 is TGTGCCAGCAGCTTGGGGGGCAGCCGGGAGACCCAGTACTTC. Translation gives CASSLGGSRETQYF.

The CDR3 DNA reads TGTGCCAGCAGCTTAAAGCGGGGACAAGAGACCCAGTACTTC. It translates to CASSLKRGQETQYF. The chain couples TRBV7-9 to TRBJ2-5, with 7 nucleotides matching TRBD2. Trimming removed 2 bases from V and 2 bases from J; junction bases left unmatched: 2. The CDR3 has 14 residues. Germline V lookup: CDR1 SEHNR, CDR2 FQNEAQ (reference sequence).

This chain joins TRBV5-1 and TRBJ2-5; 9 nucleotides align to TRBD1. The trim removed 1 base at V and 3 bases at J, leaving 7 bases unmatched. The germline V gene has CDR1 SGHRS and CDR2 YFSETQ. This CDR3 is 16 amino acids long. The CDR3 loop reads CASSLTLQGAKETQYF. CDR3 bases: TGCGCCAGCAGCTTGACCCTACAGGGGGCAAAAGAGACCCAGTACTTC.